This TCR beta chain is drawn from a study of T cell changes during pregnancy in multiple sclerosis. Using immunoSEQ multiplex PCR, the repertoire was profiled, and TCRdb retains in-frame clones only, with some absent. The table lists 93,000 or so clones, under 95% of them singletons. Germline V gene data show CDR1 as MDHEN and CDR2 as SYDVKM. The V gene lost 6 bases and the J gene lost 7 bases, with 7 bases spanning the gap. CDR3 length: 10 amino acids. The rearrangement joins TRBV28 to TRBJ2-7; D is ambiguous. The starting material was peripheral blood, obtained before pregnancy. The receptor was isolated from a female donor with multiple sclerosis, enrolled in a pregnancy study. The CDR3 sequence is CASRRGEQYF. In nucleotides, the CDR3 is TGTGCCAGCAGACGAGGAGAGCAGTACTTC. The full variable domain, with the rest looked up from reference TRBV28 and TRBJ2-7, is DVKVTQSSRYLVKRTGEKVFLECVQDMDHENMFWYRQDPGLGLRLIYFSYDVKMKEKGDIPEGYSVSREKKERFSLILESASTNQTSMYLCASRRGEQYFGPGTRLTVT.